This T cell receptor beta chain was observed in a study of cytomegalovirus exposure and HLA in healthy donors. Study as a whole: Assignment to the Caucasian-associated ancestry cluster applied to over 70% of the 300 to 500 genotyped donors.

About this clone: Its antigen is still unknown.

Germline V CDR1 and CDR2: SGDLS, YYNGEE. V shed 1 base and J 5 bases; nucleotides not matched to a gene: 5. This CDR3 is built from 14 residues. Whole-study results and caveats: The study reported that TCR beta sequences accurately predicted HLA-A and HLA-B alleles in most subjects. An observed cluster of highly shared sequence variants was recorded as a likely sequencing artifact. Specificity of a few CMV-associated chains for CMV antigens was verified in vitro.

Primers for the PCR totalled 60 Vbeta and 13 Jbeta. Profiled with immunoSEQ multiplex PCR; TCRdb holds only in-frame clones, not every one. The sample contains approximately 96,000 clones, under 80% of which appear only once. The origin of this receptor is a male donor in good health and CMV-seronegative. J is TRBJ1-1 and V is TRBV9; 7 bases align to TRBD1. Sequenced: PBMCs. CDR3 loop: CASSVRSQGTEAFF. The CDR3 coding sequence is TGTGCCAGCAGCGTACGTTCACAGGGGACTGAAGCTTTCTTT.